These 15 T cell receptor beta chains were all obtained from the same sample, sequenced in a study of blood T cell repertoires in COVID-19. Assay used: immunoSEQ multiplex PCR; TCRdb lists only in-frame clones, some missing. The sample shows around 170,000 clones, about 83% of them seen only once. Sequenced input: peripheral blood. The source of these receptors is a man aged 65-85 years who had recovered from COVID-19.

The chain is built from TRBV29-1 and TRBJ2-3; perhaps TRBD2 as D (5 bases). This CDR3 contains 14 residues. Germline V gives CDR1 SQVTM, CDR2 ANQGSEA. Trimming cost V 7 bases and J 2 bases, with 16 bases left between them. The CDR3 spells CSAQRAEPTDTQYF. Written as DNA, the CDR3 is TGCAGCGCCCAAAGAGCGGAGCCCACAGATACGCAGTATTTT.

This rearrangement joins TRBV28 to TRBJ2-2; TRBD1 matches 8 bases. Germline V gives CDR1 MDHEN, CDR2 SYDVKM. CDR3 size: 16 residues. Trimming cost V 8 bases and J 1 base; bases outside gene matches: 9. DNA of the CDR3: TGTGCCAGCCTCGACAGGGGCCTCCAGAACACCGGGGAGCTGTTTTTT. Protein: CASLDRGLQNTGELFF.

The genes are TRBV19 and TRBJ1-6; TRBD1 matches 11 bases. The germline V gene encodes CDR1 LNHDA and CDR2 SQIVND (reference sequence). This CDR3 has 13 residues. V lost 6 bases to trimming and J lost 8 bases; unmatched junction nucleotides: 0. CDR3 DNA: TGTGCCAGTAGGGACAGGGGGCATTCACCCCTCCACTTT. Encoded protein: CASRDRGHSPLHF.

The chain joins TRBV28 to TRBJ1-4; D gene ambiguous. Germline CDR1 is MDHEN and CDR2 is SYDVKM. Trimming shortened V by 8 bases and J by 4 bases, and 8 bases separated the two germline ends. This CDR3 has 12 residues. The chain's CDR3 is CASGLLNEKLFF. The CDR3 DNA follows: TGTGCCAGCGGCCTTCTTAATGAAAAACTGTTTTTT.

V usage is TRBV7-9 and J usage is TRBJ1-4; 9 positions agree with TRBD1. The CDR3 has 14 residues. Trimming at V came to 4 bases and at J to 8 bases, leaving 5 bases not matched to a gene. The germline CDR1 and CDR2 sequences are SEHNR and FQNEAQ (reference sequence). CDR3 nucleotide sequence: TGTGCCAGCAGCTCACAGGGGGCGAAAGAAAAACTGTTTTTT. As protein: CASSSQGAKEKLFF.

This sequence joins TRBV6-6 and TRBJ1-3, with 7 positions matching TRBD1. Trimming took 5 bases from V and 3 from J; bases not matched to a gene: 4. The length of the CDR3 is 14 residues. The germline V gene encodes CDR1 MNHNY and CDR2 SVGAGI (reference sequence). In DNA form, the CDR3 reads TGTGCCAGCAGTACGGACAGGCTTGGAAACACCATATATTTT. It is translated as CASSTDRLGNTIYF.

This sequence joins TRBV10-3 and TRBJ1-6; D ambiguous. Germline loops: CDR1 ENHRY, CDR2 SYGVKD. This CDR3 has 13 residues. V was pared by 9 bases and J by 0 bases, with 6 bases between. CDR3 residues: CAITSSYNSPLHF. CDR3 in DNA: TGTGCCATTACAAGCTCCTATAATTCACCCCTCCACTTT.

The chain links TRBV12-3 or TRBV12-4 to TRBJ2-1, with TRBD1 identical over 7 bases. V lost 5 bases and J lost 12; bases outside the gene matches: 4. This CDR3 has 11 amino acids. The CDR3 DNA reads as TGTGCCAGCAGTGAGACAGGGAGGCAGTTCTTC. Amino acid sequence: CASSETGRQFF.

The chain couples TRBV10-3 to TRBJ2-3; TRBD2 is a possible D gene (6 bases). V dropped 6 bases and J dropped 7 bases, with 8 bases sitting between them. The CDR3 runs 11 residues. In germline, CDR1 is ENHRY, CDR2 SYGVKD. In DNA form, the CDR3 reads TGTGCCATCAGGGCGGGGAATACGCAGTATTTT. Translation: CAIRAGNTQYF.

This rearrangement joins TRBV29-1 to TRBJ2-6; a possible D gene is TRBD1 (6 bases). CDR3 length: 19 residues. V was pared by 6 bases and J by 0 bases, with 24 bases between. Germline V lookup: CDR1 SQVTM, CDR2 ANQGSEA. The CDR3 sequence is CSVAPHKTGRYSGANVLTF. The CDR3, as DNA: TGCAGCGTCGCTCCGCATAAGACAGGACGATACTCTGGGGCCAACGTCCTGACTTTC.

The chain employs TRBV6-2 or TRBV6-3 and TRBJ2-1, with 12 bases that match TRBD2. Germline CDR1 reads MNHEY; CDR2 reads SVGEGT. Trimming at V came to 4 bases and at J to 14 bases, leaving 6 bases not matched to a gene. The CDR3 contains 13 residues. CDR3 loop: CASSSLTSGSEFF. CDR3 nucleotides: TGTGCCAGCAGTTCCCTGACTAGCGGGAGTGAGTTCTTC.

The chain employs TRBV5-1 and TRBJ2-7, with 7 nucleotides matching TRBD2. V was pared by 1 base and J by 0 bases, with 4 bases of the junction left unmatched. CDR3 length equals 15 residues. Germline CDR1 is SGHRS and CDR2 is YFSETQ. This chain's CDR3 is CASSLLASGSYEQYF. DNA of the CDR3: TGCGCCAGCAGCTTGTTGGCTAGCGGCTCCTACGAGCAGTACTTC.

J is TRBJ2-2 and V is TRBV7-2; 8 bases map to TRBD2. This CDR3 has 16 residues. Germline-derived CDR1 and CDR2 are SGHTA and FQGNSA. Trimming at V came to 4 bases and at J to 2 bases, leaving 6 bases not matched to a gene. CDR3 nucleotides: TGTGCCAGCAGCTCAACTAGCGGAGGCAACACCGGGGAGCTGTTTTTT. Protein sequence: CASSSTSGGNTGELFF.

This chain uses TRBV19 with TRBJ1-1; no firm D call. V lost 6 bases and J lost 0, with 8 bases in between. Germline V lookup: CDR1 LNHDA, CDR2 SQIVND (reference sequence). The CDR3 runs 13 residues. The CDR3 DNA follows: TGTGCCAGTAGGGACTCAATGAACACTGAAGCTTTCTTT. This sequence encodes CASRDSMNTEAFF. Full variable domain (rest looked up from reference TRBV19 and TRBJ1-1): DGGITQSPKYLFRKEGQNVTLSCEQNLNHDAMYWYRQDPGQGLRLIYYSQIVNDFQKGDIAEGYSVSREKKESFPLTVTSAQKNPTAFYLCASRDSMNTEAFFGQGTRLTVV.

The chain employs TRBV6-5 and TRBJ2-7; D gene ambiguous. Per germline, CDR1 MNHEY and CDR2 SVGAGI. The CDR3 is made up of 14 amino acids. Between the trimmed V and J ends, which lost 2 bases and 1 base, there was a span of 9 bases. In DNA form, the CDR3 reads TGTGCCAGCAGTTACGAGCGCCGATCCTACGAGCAGTACTTC. This gives the protein CASSYERRSYEQYF.